Listed below are T cell receptor beta chains from one sample, sequenced in a study of tumour-infiltrating T cells in Burkitt lymphoma. Here immunoSEQ multiplex PCR was the method, and the copy in TCRdb shows in-frame clones only, minus some. The table lists 1,000 to 1,500 clones, more than 96% of them singletons. Material for sequencing was tumor tissue. The source is a human donor with Burkitt lymphoma. Each CDR3 is given with its conserved first and last residue. The order of the fields is J gene, clone size, V gene, D gene, CDR3 DNA, CDR3 protein. A D gene is named only where the DNA matches it firmly. Where a row states a size, it is once, few, many or the class of an expanded clone; other rows omit it.

j_call: TRBJ1-1
clone_size: NA
v_call: TRBV19
d_call: NA
cdr3_nt: TGTGCCAGTCTGCGAATCGGGGGGGACACTGAAGCTTTCTTT
cdr3_aa: CASLRIGGDTEAFF

j_call: TRBJ2-2
clone_size: NA
v_call: TRBV7-2
d_call: NA
cdr3_nt: TGTGCCAGCAGCTTATCCGGGGGCACCGGGGAGCTGTTTTTT
cdr3_aa: CASSLSGGTGELFF

j_call: TRBJ2-7
clone_size: NA
v_call: TRBV2
d_call: NA
cdr3_nt: TGTGCCAGCGCCAGCTACGAGCAGTACTTC
cdr3_aa: CASASYEQYF

j_call: TRBJ1-4
clone_size: NA
v_call: TRBV7-2
d_call: TRBD1
cdr3_nt: TGTGCCAGCAGCCTCTCCGGGACAGGGGCTGAAAAACTGTTTTTT
cdr3_aa: CASSLSGTGAEKLFF

j_call: TRBJ2-5
clone_size: NA
v_call: TRBV5-4
d_call: NA
cdr3_nt: TGTGCCAGCAGCTTAGGCAACCAAGAGACCCAGTACTTC
cdr3_aa: CASSLGNQETQYF

j_call: TRBJ1-1
clone_size: NA
v_call: TRBV30
d_call: NA
cdr3_nt: TGTGCCTCCCAACGTATTGGGTTAGGAGCTTTCTTT
cdr3_aa: CASQRIGLGAFF

j_call: TRBJ2-1
clone_size: NA
v_call: TRBV6-5
d_call: NA
cdr3_nt: TGTGCCAGCTCCTCTAGTGGCTCCTACAATGAGCAGTTCTTC
cdr3_aa: CASSSSGSYNEQFF

j_call: TRBJ1-1
clone_size: NA
v_call: TRBV7-7
d_call: NA
cdr3_nt: TGTGCTAGCAGCGTCAGTCCGAACACTGAAGCTTTCTTT
cdr3_aa: CASSVSPNTEAFF

j_call: TRBJ1-5
clone_size: NA
v_call: TRBV15
d_call: NA
cdr3_nt: TGTGCCACCAGCAGAGATCGGACGGGGCAGCCCCAGCATTTT
cdr3_aa: CATSRDRTGQPQHF

j_call: TRBJ1-1
clone_size: NA
v_call: TRBV7-8
d_call: NA
cdr3_nt: TGTGCCAGCAGCTCAGACCCCCCCGGGACTGAAGCTTTCTTT
cdr3_aa: CASSSDPPGTEAFF

j_call: TRBJ2-5
clone_size: NA
v_call: TRBV7-2
d_call: TRBD1
cdr3_nt: TGTGCCAGCAGCTTAGCGCCGAGACAGGGGAAGGCGGGGACCCAGTACTTC
cdr3_aa: CASSLAPRQGKAGTQYF

j_call: TRBJ1-2
clone_size: NA
v_call: TRBV5-4
d_call: NA
cdr3_nt: TGTGCCAGCAGCTCCTACCGGGAACTTCACTATGGCTACACCTTC
cdr3_aa: CASSSYRELHYGYTF

j_call: TRBJ1-1
clone_size: NA
v_call: TRBV28
d_call: NA
cdr3_nt: TGTGCCAGCAGCCTAACGAGCGTAGTGTTAGAAGCTTTCTTT
cdr3_aa: CASSLTSVVLEAFF

j_call: TRBJ2-2
clone_size: NA
v_call: TRBV5-8
d_call: NA
cdr3_nt: TGTGCCAGCAGCCCGTGGGGGGCCGGGGAGCTGTTTTTT
cdr3_aa: CASSPWGAGELFF

j_call: TRBJ1-5
clone_size: NA
v_call: TRBV6-5
d_call: TRBD1
cdr3_nt: TGTGCCAGCAGTAAAATCGGGACAGTAAATCAGCCCCAGCATTTT
cdr3_aa: CASSKIGTVNQPQHF

j_call: TRBJ2-1
clone_size: NA
v_call: TRBV9
d_call: TRBD2
cdr3_nt: TGTGCCAGCAGCCCAGGGGGACTAGCGTATGTGATCAGCTCCTACAATGAGCAGTTCTTC
cdr3_aa: CASSPGGLAYVISSYNEQFF

j_call: TRBJ1-4
clone_size: NA
v_call: TRBV11-2
d_call: NA
cdr3_nt: TGTGCCAGCAGCCCCCGTTCTACAGGCGGCACCGCAACTAATGAAAAACTGTTTTTT
cdr3_aa: CASSPRSTGGTATNEKLFF

j_call: TRBJ2-7
clone_size: NA
v_call: TRBV6-6
d_call: NA
cdr3_nt: TGTGCCAGCAATGCCCAGGGGCTGAACGAGCAGTACTTC
cdr3_aa: CASNAQGLNEQYF

j_call: TRBJ2-2
clone_size: NA
v_call: TRBV5-1
d_call: TRBD1
cdr3_nt: TGCGCCAGCAGGGCCAGGGGGCAGGAAGGGGAGCTGTTTTTT
cdr3_aa: CASRARGQEGELFF

j_call: TRBJ1-1
clone_size: NA
v_call: TRBV5-4
d_call: NA
cdr3_nt: TGTGCCAGCAGCCCCCCATACGGCGCTGAAGCTTTCTTT
cdr3_aa: CASSPPYGAEAFF

j_call: TRBJ1-1
clone_size: NA
v_call: TRBV18
d_call: TRBD1
cdr3_nt: TGTGCCAGCTCACCTTCGACAGGGGGGAACACTGAAGCTTTCTTT
cdr3_aa: CASSPSTGGNTEAFF

j_call: TRBJ1-6
clone_size: NA
v_call: TRBV18
d_call: TRBD1
cdr3_nt: TGTGCCAGCTCACCAGGGACAGGGAGTTATAATTCACCCCTCCACTTT
cdr3_aa: CASSPGTGSYNSPLHF

j_call: TRBJ2-7
clone_size: once
v_call: TRBV2
d_call: NA
cdr3_nt: TGTGCCAGCAGTGAAACGTGGAAGAGGACCTACGAGCAGTACTTC
cdr3_aa: CASSETWKRTYEQYF

j_call: TRBJ2-5
clone_size: NA
v_call: TRBV28
d_call: NA
cdr3_nt: TGTGCCAGCAGTTTCCCAGCCGGGGGATTTGAGACCCAGTACTTC
cdr3_aa: CASSFPAGGFETQYF

j_call: TRBJ2-1
clone_size: NA
v_call: TRBV7-8
d_call: NA
cdr3_nt: TGTGCCAGCAGCTTCATCGGCCAAGACCGATACAATGAGCAGTTCTTC
cdr3_aa: CASSFIGQDRYNEQFF

j_call: TRBJ1-1
clone_size: NA
v_call: TRBV7-2
d_call: TRBD1
cdr3_nt: TGTGCCAGCAGCCCAAAATGGACAGGGTCCACTGAAGCTTTCTTT
cdr3_aa: CASSPKWTGSTEAFF

j_call: TRBJ2-5
clone_size: NA
v_call: TRBV5-1
d_call: TRBD1
cdr3_nt: TGCGCCAGCAGCCCGGACAGGCCATACCAAGAGACCCAGTACTTC
cdr3_aa: CASSPDRPYQETQYF

j_call: TRBJ1-6
clone_size: once
v_call: TRBV4-3
d_call: NA
cdr3_nt: TGCGCCAGCAGCCAAGGCGCCACTGAAAATTCACCCCTCCACTTT
cdr3_aa: CASSQGATENSPLHF

j_call: TRBJ1-2
clone_size: NA
v_call: TRBV4-3
d_call: NA
cdr3_nt: TGCGCCAGCAGCCAAGATAAAGCTAACTATGGCTACACCTTC
cdr3_aa: CASSQDKANYGYTF

j_call: TRBJ2-7
clone_size: once
v_call: TRBV4-2
d_call: NA
cdr3_nt: TGTGCCAGCAGCCAAACTCTAGATTACGAGCAGTACTTC
cdr3_aa: CASSQTLDYEQYF

j_call: TRBJ1-3
clone_size: NA
v_call: TRBV5-4
d_call: NA
cdr3_nt: TGTGCCAGCAGTGTGAGCTCTGGAAACACCATATATTTT
cdr3_aa: CASSVSSGNTIYF

j_call: TRBJ1-1
clone_size: NA
v_call: TRBV2
d_call: NA
cdr3_nt: TGTGCCAGCAGTGAACGCGTTGAAGCTTTCTTT
cdr3_aa: CASSERVEAFF

j_call: TRBJ2-5
clone_size: NA
v_call: TRBV28
d_call: NA
cdr3_nt: TGTGCCAGCCGTTCAGGGGTTGAGACCCAGTACTTC
cdr3_aa: CASRSGVETQYF

j_call: TRBJ2-7
clone_size: NA
v_call: TRBV25-1
d_call: NA
cdr3_nt: TGTGCCAGCAGTACTCGGCTTCGGGGGTACGAGCAGTACTTC
cdr3_aa: CASSTRLRGYEQYF

j_call: TRBJ2-1
clone_size: NA
v_call: TRBV5-1
d_call: TRBD2
cdr3_nt: TGCGCCAGCAGCTTGGGACTAGCGGGAGAAGCCTACAATGAGCAGTTCTTC
cdr3_aa: CASSLGLAGEAYNEQFF

j_call: TRBJ2-1
clone_size: NA
v_call: TRBV6-1
d_call: TRBD2
cdr3_nt: TGTGCCAGCAGTGAAGCCCCCTTGGCTAGCGGAGTGCCCAATGAGCAGTTCTTC
cdr3_aa: CASSEAPLASGVPNEQFF

j_call: TRBJ2-7
clone_size: NA
v_call: TRBV6-1
d_call: TRBD1
cdr3_nt: TGTGCCAGCTTTTACGAGACAGGGTCGGCCGAGCAGTACTTC
cdr3_aa: CASFYETGSAEQYF

j_call: TRBJ2-2
clone_size: NA
v_call: TRBV7-8
d_call: TRBD2
cdr3_nt: TGTGCCAGCAGCTTTAGGCTAGCGGGCGGGGAGCTGTTTTTT
cdr3_aa: CASSFRLAGGELFF

j_call: TRBJ1-1
clone_size: NA
v_call: TRBV5-1
d_call: NA
cdr3_nt: TGCGCCAGCAGCTTAGGGGGGATGAACACTGAAGCTTTCTTT
cdr3_aa: CASSLGGMNTEAFF

j_call: TRBJ2-1
clone_size: once
v_call: TRBV7-3
d_call: TRBD2
cdr3_nt: TGTGCCAGCAGCATTACTAGCGGGAGTGGAAATGAGCAGTTCTTC
cdr3_aa: CASSITSGSGNEQFF

j_call: TRBJ2-7
clone_size: NA
v_call: TRBV27
d_call: NA
cdr3_nt: TGTGCCAACGCTAGTGGGACGTTCCACGAGCAGTACTTC
cdr3_aa: CANASGTFHEQYF